A selection of T cell receptor beta chains follows, all from one sample in a study of neurological immune-mediated disorders. TCRdb analysed the 5' RACE reads with MiXCR anew, one entry per CDR3 protein. The sample shows about 62,000 distinct CDR3 sequences, 4.5% to 5.5% of them seen only once. Input material: PBMCs. These receptors were taken from a woman aged 45-65 years with multiple sclerosis. Each CDR3 is given with its conserved first and last residue. Each record gives: D gene, J gene, V gene, clone size, CDR3 protein, CDR3 DNA. The D gene is left open where the match is weak. A clone size is listed for some rows: how often the clone was seen (once, few, many), or a class if it is expanded.

>TRBD2|TRBJ2-5|TRBV7-8|many
CASMGAGGIGTQYF
TGTGCCAGCATGGGGGCGGGGGGGATCGGGACCCAGTACTTC
>TRBD1|TRBJ1-5|TRBV6-5|many
CASSYSGTGNQPQHF
TGTGCCAGCAGTTACTCAGGGACAGGAAATCAGCCCCAGCATTTT
>TRBD2|TRBJ2-1|TRBV7-2|many
CASSFQRGPYNEQFF
TGTGCCAGCAGCTTTCAGCGGGGGCCGTACAATGAGCAGTTCTTC
>NA|TRBJ1-1|TRBV5-1|few
CASTMDPGLLMNTEAFF
TGCGCCAGCACCATGGACCCAGGCCTTCTAATGAACACTGAAGCTTTCTTT
>TRBD1|TRBJ2-3|TRBV12-3/TRBV12-4|many
CASSRRYLGTGKDTDTQYF
TGTGCCAGCAGTCGACGGTACTTAGGGACAGGGAAGGACACAGATACGCAGTATTTT
>NA|TRBJ1-5|TRBV20-1|NA
CSASTGTGWNQPQNF
TGCAGTGCCTCGACGGGCACAGGGTGGAATCAGCCCCAGAATTTT
>NA|TRBJ2-7|TRBV5-4|many
CASSPDAVSYEQYF
TGTGCCAGCAGCCCCGACGCCGTCTCCTACGAGCAGTACTTC
>TRBD1|TRBJ1-2|TRBV20-1|many
CSASLGTVEGYTF
TGCAGTGCTAGTCTCGGGACAGTCGAGGGCTACACCTTC
>NA|TRBJ2-5|TRBV25-1|few
CASSDTLGSGRETQYF
TGTGCCAGCAGTGATACCCTAGGTAGCGGTCGAGAGACCCAGTACTTC
>NA|TRBJ1-5|TRBV3-1|many
CASSQGPLLPQHF
TGTGCCAGCAGCCAAGGGCCCCTTCTGCCCCAGCATTTT
>NA|TRBJ2-5|TRBV7-8|many
CASSYSSEAQYF
TGTGCCAGCAGCTACAGCTCAGAGGCCCAGTACTTC
>NA|TRBJ2-2|TRBV6-2/TRBV6-3|many
CASRNTANTGELFF
TGTGCCAGCAGGAATACTGCGAACACCGGGGAGCTGTTTTTT
>NA|TRBJ2-7|TRBV5-6|NA
CASSWQGEQYF
TGTGCCAGCAGCTGGCAAGGCGAGCAGTACTTC
>NA|TRBJ1-5|TRBV27|few
CASSLTAFNQPQNF
TGTGCCAGCAGTTTAACGGCCTTCAATCAGCCCCAGAATTTT
>NA|TRBJ1-4|TRBV9|many
CASSPRHDNEKLFF
TGTGCCAGCAGCCCAAGACACGATAATGAAAAACTGTTTTTT
>NA|TRBJ1-5|TRBV20-1|many
CSASRVNQPQHF
TGCAGTGCTTCCAGGGTTAATCAGCCCCAGCATTTT
>TRBD1|TRBJ1-4|TRBV5-5|many
CASSRDRGGNEKLFF
TGTGCCAGCAGCCGGGACAGGGGCGGGAATGAAAAACTGTTTTTT
>NA|TRBJ1-6|TRBV4-3|few
CASSQDSGVGGSPLNF
TGCGCCAGCAGCCAAGATAGCGGGGTTGGAGGTTCACCCCTCAACTTT
>TRBD1|TRBJ1-1|TRBV7-9|many
CASSYTGDTEAFF
TGTGCCAGCAGCTATACAGGGGACACTGAAGCTTTCTTT
>TRBD2|TRBJ2-5|TRBV7-2|few
CASSRNRGGSGETQYF
TGTGCCAGCAGTCGGAACCGGGGGGGAAGCGGAGAGACCCAGTACTTC
>TRBD1|TRBJ2-6|TRBV18|many
CASSRGQSSGANVLTF
TGTGCCAGCTCACGGGGACAGAGCTCTGGGGCCAACGTCCTGACTTTC
>NA|TRBJ1-1|TRBV10-2|NA
CASSPLDGVVEAFF
TGCGCCAGCAGCCCCCTCGACGGTGTGGTTGAAGCTTTCTTT
>NA|TRBJ2-2|TRBV4-3|many
CASSQVTLIPGELFF
TGCGCCAGCAGCCAAGTCACCTTGATCCCCGGGGAGCTGTTTTTT
>TRBD1|TRBJ2-5|TRBV20-1|many
CSASRDRFPQETQYF
TGCAGTGCTAGCCGGGACAGGTTCCCTCAAGAGACCCAGTACTTC
>NA|TRBJ2-3|TRBV28|many
CASSFSAGRTDTQYF
TGTGCCAGCAGTTTCTCGGCAGGGCGCACAGATACGCAGTATTTT
>TRBD1|TRBJ1-1|TRBV7-2|many
CASSVQGGMNTEAFF
TGTGCCAGCAGCGTACAGGGGGGTATGAACACTGAAGCTTTCTTT
>NA|TRBJ2-5|TRBV5-1|many
CASSPAGQETQYF
TGCGCCAGCAGCCCGGCAGGTCAAGAGACCCAGTACTTC
>NA|TRBJ2-7|TRBV6-1|many
CASSEDETVRYF
TGTGCCAGCAGTGAAGACGAGACAGTTCGGTACTTC
>NA|TRBJ2-5|TRBV12-3/TRBV12-4|many
CASSARETQYF
TGTGCCAGCAGTGCCCGAGAGACCCAGTACTTC
>NA|TRBJ2-7|TRBV6-5|NA
CASSTMGRPYEQYF
TGTGCCAGCAGCACCATGGGAAGGCCCTACGAGCAGTACTTC
>NA|TRBJ1-1|TRBV30|NA
CAWSTAGFEAFF
TGTGCCTGGAGCACAGCGGGTTTTGAAGCTTTCTTT
>NA|TRBJ2-3|TRBV14|many
CASSHGHTQYF
TGTGCCAGCAGCCATGGTCATACGCAGTATTTT
>TRBD2|TRBJ2-5|TRBV11-2|many
CASSRGLAETQYF
TGTGCCAGCAGCCGCGGACTAGCGGAGACCCAGTACTTC
>TRBD1|TRBJ1-6|TRBV6-1|few
CASTPTGGRSPLNF
TGTGCCAGCACCCCAACAGGGGGTCGATCACCCCTCAACTTT
>TRBD1|TRBJ2-2|TRBV30|many
CAWEKGARGTGELFF
TGTGCCTGGGAGAAGGGGGCGAGGGGCACCGGGGAGCTGTTTTTT
>NA|TRBJ2-1|TRBV7-8|many
CASSAGRINEQFF
TGTGCCAGCAGCGCCGGACGAATCAATGAGCAGTTCTTC
>TRBD2|TRBJ2-3|TRBV29-1|many
CRAGDTDTQYF
TGCAGAGCGGGGGACACAGATACGCAGTATTTT
>NA|TRBJ1-1|TRBV5-1|many
CASRPGENTEAFF
TGCGCCAGCAGACCGGGGGAGAACACTGAAGCTTTCTTT
>TRBD1|TRBJ2-2|TRBV7-2|many
CASQTGTFTGELFF
TGTGCCAGCCAGACAGGGACCTTCACCGGGGAGCTGTTTTTT
>TRBD1|TRBJ1-2|TRBV4-1|NA
CASSQDKRQGNYGYTF
TGCGCCAGCAGCCAAGATAAGAGACAGGGGAACTATGGCTACACCTTC
>NA|TRBJ2-5|TRBV4-1|NA
CASSQSSAQETQYF
TGCGCCAGCAGCCAAAGTTCAGCCCAAGAGACCCAGTACTTC
>NA|TRBJ2-1|TRBV3-1|many
CASSQVDGHEQFF
TGTGCCAGCAGCCAAGTCGATGGTCACGAGCAGTTCTTC
>NA|TRBJ2-2|TRBV7-3|few
CASSSRTRQTTGELFF
TGTGCCAGCAGCTCCCGGACGAGACAAACTACCGGGGAGCTGTTTTTT